These 10 T cell receptor beta chains came from one sample sequenced in a study of T cell responses to AZD1222 COVID-19 vaccine. Assay used: immunoSEQ multiplex PCR; TCRdb lists only in-frame clones, some missing. The sample consists of approximately 100,000 clones, roughly 85% of them appearing once. This sample comprised peripheral blood, obtained 28 days after the second AZD1222 dose. The receptors shown here come from an adult who received the AZD1222 COVID-19 vaccine.

The V gene is TRBV15, the J gene TRBJ2-2; D call uncertain. Germline CDR1 reads LNHNV; CDR2 reads YYDKDF (reference sequence). The V end was cut by 3 bases, the J end by 6 bases, with 8 bases between. CDR3 size: 13 residues. CDR3 region: CATSSPPAGELFF. In DNA, the CDR3 is TGTGCCACCAGCAGTCCGCCGGCCGGGGAGCTGTTTTTT.

The rearrangement joins TRBV29-1 to TRBJ2-7, with D perhaps matching TRBD1 or TRBD2 (6 bases each). V shed 4 bases and J shed 6 bases, with 13 bases lying between them. The CDR3 is made up of 12 amino acids. Germline V gene lookup returns CDR1 SQVTM and CDR2 ANQGSEA. The CDR3 is CSVVRGALEQYF. CDR3 DNA: TGCAGCGTTGTTAGGGGGGCGCTCGAGCAGTACTTC.

This chain uses TRBV30 with TRBJ1-5; 7 positions agree with TRBD1. The CDR3 is 15 amino acids. The germline CDR1 and CDR2 sequences are GTSNPN and SVGIG (reference sequence). The ends lost 0 bases at V and 7 bases at J; junction bases unmatched: 9. Here the CDR3 reads CAWSVPDRAGQPQHF. DNA for the CDR3: TGTGCCTGGAGTGTACCCGACAGGGCTGGACAGCCCCAGCATTTT.

The rearrangement links TRBV28 to TRBJ2-3; no firm D call. The CDR3 contains 16 residues. V lost 7 bases and J lost 2, with 19 bases in between. Germline loops: CDR1 MDHEN, CDR2 SYDVKM. CDR3 protein: CASTSSRLANTDTQYF. The CDR3 DNA follows: TGTGCCAGCACCAGTTCCCGCCTGGCAAACACAGATACGCAGTATTTT.

The chain links TRBV9 to TRBJ2-7; no reliable D call. This CDR3 region has 16 residues. Per the germline V gene, CDR1 is SGDLS and CDR2 is YYNGEE. With 0 bases removed from V and 3 bases from J, the gap between germline ends came to 16 bases. CDR3 in amino acids: CASSVEGRSVVYEQYF. CDR3 in DNA: TGTGCCAGCAGCGTAGAGGGCAGATCAGTAGTCTACGAGCAGTACTTC.

The chain carries TRBV9 and TRBJ1-2; D gene uncertain. This CDR3 comprises 12 residues. Germline V gene data show CDR1 as SGDLS and CDR2 as YYNGEE. Between the trimmed V and J ends, which lost 4 bases and 8 bases, there was a span of 12 bases. CDR3 sequence (DNA): TGTGCCAGCAGCCCAGAAACGGGAGGCTACACCTTC. This sequence encodes CASSPETGGYTF.

Comment on this clone: Other DNA sequences of this sample code for an identical CDR3. This chain joins TRBV10-3 and TRBJ1-2; D gene ambiguous. Germline CDR1 is ENHRY and CDR2 is SYGVKD. CDR3 length: 13 amino acids. Trimming pared 2 bases from V and 1 base from J, leaving 5 bases between. The CDR3 here is CAISETLNYGYTF. The CDR3, as DNA: TGTGCCATCAGTGAGACACTTAACTATGGCTACACCTTC.

This chain links TRBV21-1 with TRBJ2-1; the table gives TRBD2 as D, unverified against the DNA. TRBV21-1 is reported as a pseudogene. The CDR3 consists of 16 residues. CDR3 coding DNA: TGTGCCAGCAGCAAAGCCGGTCTAGCGGGAGGCAATGAGCAGTTCTTC. Protein product: CASSKAGLAGGNEQFF.

The rearrangement links TRBV7-2 to TRBJ2-2; D is unclear. Germline loops: CDR1 SGHTA, CDR2 FQGNSA. This CDR3 spans 14 amino acids. The germline V and J ends were trimmed by 5 bases and 4 bases, with 11 bases remaining between them. The CDR3 nucleotides read TGTGCCAGCAGCGGGGAACCGAGCACCGGGGAGCTGTTTTTT. This sequence encodes CASSGEPSTGELFF. The variable domain in full, completed from reference TRBV7-2 and TRBJ2-2, reads GAGVSQSPSNKVTEKGKDVELRCDPISGHTALYWYRQSLGQGLEFLIYFQGNSAPDKSGLPSDRFSAERTGGSVSTLTIQRTQQEDSAVYLCASSGEPSTGELFFGEGSRLTVL.

The rearrangement joins TRBV9 to TRBJ2-1, with D maybe TRBD2 (6 bases). In germline, CDR1 is SGDLS, CDR2 YYNGEE. The CDR3 has 15 residues. Between the trimmed V and J ends, which lost 0 bases and 5 bases, there was a span of 12 bases. CDR3 DNA sequence: TGTGCCAGCAGCGTAGCGGGAGCTATCAACAATGAGCAGTTCTTC. Translation gives CASSVAGAINNEQFF.